This TCR beta chain was identified during a study of blood T cell repertoires in COVID-19. Across the study: From T cells, B-cell-depleted T cells, or PBMCs came the material, which was cDNA or gDNA.

Exposed volunteers were people who met a COVID-19 case within 2 weeks before study entry. Original methodology: Reference gene primer amplification gave estimated nucleated cell counts. TCRdb's copy holds only in-frame clones and misses some; the assay was immunoSEQ multiplex PCR. Clonal size and the V and J genes are those of that table, whereas D and trimming came from the DNA. The sample contains fewer than 350,000 clones, less than 95% of which appear only once. Sequencing was carried out using PBMCs or T cells enriched from blood (not recorded which). This receptor was identified in a man in his forties who had been exposed to COVID-19.

CDR3 in amino acids: CASSGLAGGWEQYF. The CDR3 coding sequence is TGTGCCAGCAGCGGACTAGCGGGAGGTTGGGAGCAGTACTTC. This sequence joins TRBV14 and TRBJ2-7, with 14 bases fitting TRBD2. J lost 7 bases, V lost 5 bases, and 4 bases had no gene match. The CDR3 length is 14 residues. The germline gives CDR1 SGHDN, CDR2 FVKESK.